This T cell receptor beta chain stems from a study of blood T cell repertoires in COVID-19. Study information: COVID-19 samples collected from the United States, Italy and Spain covered acute and convalescent phases. PBMCs, B-cell-depleted T cells, or T cells provided the cDNA or gDNA that made up the material.

Authors' data handling: The authors estimated nucleated cell counts from reference gene primer amplification. Method: immunoSEQ multiplex PCR; TCRdb's copy keeps in-frame clones and lacks some. Clone size and V and J calls were adopted from that table, with D and trimming inferred from the DNA. The sample includes 80,000 or so clones, 75% to 90% of them seen just once. This TCR was sampled from a human donor in a cohort sampled during active COVID-19. The sample consisted of peripheral blood.

CDR3 residues: CASSYTGISNQPQHF. In nucleotides, the CDR3 is TGTGCCAGCAGCTATACAGGGATCAGCAATCAGCCCCAGCATTTT. The chain uses TRBV6-2 or TRBV6-3 and TRBJ1-5, with D maybe TRBD1 (6 bases). This CDR3 contains 15 residues. Germline V CDR1 and CDR2: MNHEY, SVGEGT. V was pared by 6 bases and J by 1 base, with 13 bases between.